Below are 7 T cell receptor beta chains sequenced from a single sample in a study of breast tumors, draining lymph nodes, adjacent tissues. Samples came from axillary lymph nodes draining the breast cancer. TCRdb called the multiplex PCR reads again in MiXCR, with one record for every CDR3 protein. Among some 130,000 distinct CDR3 sequences, about 20% were seen once, and the ten largest hold over 3%. The material sequenced was axillary lymph node tissue. The receptors shown here come from a female donor with breast cancer. Some clones in this sample may be carry-over from other donors' samples.

This clonotype has ten or more counts. The chain is built from TRBV20-1 and TRBJ1-5; a weak D match, TRBD1 (5 bases). The ends were cut back, 3 bases at V and 4 bases at J, with 16 bases in the middle. CDR3 size: 15 residues. Germline CDR1 is DFQATT and CDR2 is SNEGSKA (reference sequence). CDR3 protein: CSARVGSRGNQPQHF. The CDR3 DNA sequence: TGCAGTGCTAGGGTTGGGTCAAGGGGTAATCAGCCCCAGCATTTT.

Worth noting for this clonotype: This may arise from a read error, as a much more abundant clone is one base away. V is TRBV6-5 and J is TRBJ2-1; 13 bases fit TRBD2. V lost 5 bases, J lost 7 bases, and 8 bases stayed unmatched. The germline V gene encodes CDR1 MNHEY and CDR2 SVGAGI. The CDR3 sequence is 16 residues long. CDR3 DNA: TGTGCCAGCAGTACTAGCGGGGGGGCGAGCTTTAATGAGCAGTTCTTC. Amino acids: CASSTSGGASFNEQFF.

This clonotype was seen repeatedly, ten times or more. The chain recombines TRBV10-1 with TRBJ2-2; D not resolved. V was pared by 0 bases and J by 6 bases, with 8 bases between. The CDR3 length is 14 residues. The V gene's germline CDR1 is WNHNN and CDR2 SYGVQD (reference sequence). CDR3 region: CASSESGRAGELFF. The CDR3 DNA reads TGCGCCAGCAGTGAGTCCGGACGGGCCGGGGAGCTGTTTTTT.

In its sample, this clonotype was seen many times. This chain uses TRBV5-1 with TRBJ2-1; TRBD1 matches 9 bases. V lost 5 bases, J lost 2 bases, and 11 bases stayed unmatched. CDR1 and CDR2 (germline): SGHRS, YFSETQ. The CDR3 extends over 17 amino acids. The CDR3 coding sequence is TGCGCCAGCAGACCCCAGGGGGGGGACAGGGCCTACAATGAGCAGTTCTTC. It yields the protein CASRPQGGDRAYNEQFF.

V gene TRBV11-2 combines with J gene TRBJ2-5; tentatively, D is TRBD1 or TRBD2 (6 bases each). V was pared by 5 bases and J by 10 bases, with 11 bases between. The germline V gene has CDR1 SGHAT and CDR2 FQNNGV. This CDR3 spans 11 amino acids. The CDR3 sequence is CASSLGGSQYF. The DNA for the CDR3 is TGTGCCAGCAGCCTAGGGGGGAGCCAGTACTTC.

As regards this clonotype: This may be a read error, as it is one base from a much larger clone. The J gene is TRBJ2-1, the V gene TRBV20-1, with D possibly matching TRBD2 (6 bases). Per germline, CDR1 DFQATT and CDR2 SNEGSKA (reference sequence). The CDR3 consists of 15 residues. The CDR3 region is CSARLPGLVSNEQIF. In nucleotides, the CDR3 is TGCAGTGCTAGACTCCCGGGACTGGTAAGCAATGAGCAGATCTTC.

In regard to this clonotype: A junction end diverges from the germline sequence, so it may reflect a read error. The J gene is TRBJ2-7, the V gene TRBV6-4; the match to TRBD2 covers 12 bases. Germline CDR1 is MRHNA and CDR2 is SNTAGT. This CDR3 has 16 residues. The chain's CDR3 is CASSDRLAGASYEQCF. The CDR3 nucleotides read TGTGCCAGCAGCGACCGACTAGCGGGAGCGTCCTACGAGCAGTGCTTC.